This TCR beta chain was found in a study of blood T cell repertoires in COVID-19. For the study at large: COVID-19 samples collected from the United States, Italy and Spain covered acute and convalescent phases.

Between the trimmed V and J ends, which lost 7 bases and 4 bases, there was a span of 11 bases. Germline V gives CDR1 LNHDA, CDR2 SQIVND (reference sequence). The CDR3 loop spans 13 amino acids. Original processing notes: From reference gene primer amplification, estimates of nucleated cell counts were derived. The assay was immunoSEQ multiplex PCR, and TCRdb's table has in-frame clones only and misses some. V, J and clone size are taken as reported in that table, and D and trimming were inferred from the DNA itself. The data hold around 100,000 clones, with under 85% observed a single time. The TCR comes from a human donor in a cohort sampled during active COVID-19. The V and J genes are TRBV19 and TRBJ1-3; D might be TRBD1 (6 bases). The source material was peripheral blood. The CDR3 coding sequence is TGTGCCAGTAACAGGGTATCAGGAAACACCATATATTTT. This codes for CASNRVSGNTIYF.